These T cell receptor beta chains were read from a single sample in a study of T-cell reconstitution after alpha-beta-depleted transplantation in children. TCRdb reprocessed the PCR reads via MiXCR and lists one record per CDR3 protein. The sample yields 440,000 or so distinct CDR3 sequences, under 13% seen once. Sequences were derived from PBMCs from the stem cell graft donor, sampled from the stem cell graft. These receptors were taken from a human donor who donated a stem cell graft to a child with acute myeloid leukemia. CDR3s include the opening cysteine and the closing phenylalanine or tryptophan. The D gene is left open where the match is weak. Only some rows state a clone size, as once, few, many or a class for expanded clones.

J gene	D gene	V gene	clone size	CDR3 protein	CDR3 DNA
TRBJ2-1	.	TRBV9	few	CASSPKMTDEQFF	TGTGCCAGCAGCCCTAAGATGACGGATGAGCAGTTCTTC
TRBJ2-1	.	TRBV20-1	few	CSAFGRAYNEQFF	TGCAGTGCTTTTGGGCGGGCCTACAATGAGCAGTTCTTC
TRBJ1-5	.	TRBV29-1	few	CSVAGGKDQPQHF	TGCAGCGTTGCTGGGGGCAAGGATCAGCCCCAGCATTTT
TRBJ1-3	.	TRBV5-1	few	CASSFRELNSGNTIYF	TGCGCCAGCAGCTTCCGCGAGCTGAACTCTGGAAACACCATATATTTT
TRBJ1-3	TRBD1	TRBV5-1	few	CASSLGTGGSGNTIYF	TGCGCCAGCAGCTTGGGGACAGGGGGCTCTGGAAACACCATATATTTT
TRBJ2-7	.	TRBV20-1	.	CSAHSPLTGKYEQYF	TGCAGTGCACACTCCCCGCTTACTGGAAAATACGAGCAGTACTTC
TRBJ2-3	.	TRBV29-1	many	CSVSDFLTGPKPDPDTQYF	TGCAGCGTCTCCGATTTCCTTACGGGACCAAAGCCCGATCCAGATACGCAGTATTTT
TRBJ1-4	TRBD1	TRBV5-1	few	CASSRPGQGFEEKLFF	TGCGCCAGCAGTCGACCGGGACAGGGTTTTGAAGAAAAACTGTTTTTT
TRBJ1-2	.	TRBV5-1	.	CASSAPHVGGRGYTF	TGCGCCAGCAGCGCACCCCACGTTGGGGGCCGTGGCTACACCTTC
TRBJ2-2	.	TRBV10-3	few	CAISESEQANTGELFF	TGTGCCATCAGTGAGTCGGAACAGGCGAACACCGGGGAGCTGTTTTTT
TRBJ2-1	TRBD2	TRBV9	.	CASSVALTSGGAGNEQFF	TGTGCCAGCAGCGTAGCTTTGACTAGCGGGGGGGCCGGTAATGAGCAGTTCTTC
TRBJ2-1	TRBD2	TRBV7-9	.	CASSPGLAGVYEQFF	TGTGCCAGCAGCCCGGGACTAGCGGGAGTGTATGAGCAGTTCTTC
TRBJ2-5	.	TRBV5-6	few	CASSLVGNRQETQYF	TGTGCCAGCAGCTTGGTCGGTAATCGGCAAGAGACCCAGTACTTC
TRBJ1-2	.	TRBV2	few	CASSETGSGYGYTF	TGTGCCAGCAGTGAAACCGGGTCCGGCTATGGCTACACCTTC
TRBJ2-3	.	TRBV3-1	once	CASSQDRFPGSGTDTQYF	TGTGCCAGCAGCCAAGATCGATTCCCCGGGAGCGGGACAGATACGCAGTATTTT
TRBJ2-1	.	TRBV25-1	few	CASSEQGPYNEQFF	TGTGCCAGCAGTGAGCAGGGTCCCTACAATGAGCAGTTCTTC
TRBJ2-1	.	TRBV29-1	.	CSAWEQGRFDEQFF	TGCAGCGCTTGGGAACAGGGTCGTTTCGATGAGCAGTTCTTC
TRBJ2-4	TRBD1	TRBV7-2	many	CASSSRQGFLNIQYF	TGTGCCAGCAGCTCGAGACAGGGTTTTTTAAACATTCAGTACTTC
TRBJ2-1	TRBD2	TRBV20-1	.	CSARVTSGGYGEQFF	TGCAGTGCTAGAGTTACTAGCGGGGGGTATGGTGAGCAGTTCTTC
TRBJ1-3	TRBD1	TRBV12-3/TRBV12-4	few	CASSPTGTILPGNTIYF	TGTGCCAGCAGTCCGACAGGGACAATCCTCCCTGGAAACACCATATATTTT
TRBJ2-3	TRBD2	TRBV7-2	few	CASSLRPSGTNTDTQYF	TGTGCCAGCAGCTTAAGGCCTAGCGGGACTAACACAGATACGCAGTATTTT
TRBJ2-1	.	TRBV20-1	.	CSARDLGQLSYNEQFF	TGCAGTGCTAGAGATTTAGGACAGCTTTCCTACAATGAGCAGTTCTTC
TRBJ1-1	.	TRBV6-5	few	CASSYSAGGANTEAFF	TGTGCCAGCAGTTACTCGGCAGGTGGGGCGAACACTGAAGCTTTCTTT
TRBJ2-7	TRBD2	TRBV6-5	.	CASSLAGGSSYEQYF	TGTGCCAGCAGTTTAGCGGGAGGGAGCTCCTACGAGCAGTACTTC